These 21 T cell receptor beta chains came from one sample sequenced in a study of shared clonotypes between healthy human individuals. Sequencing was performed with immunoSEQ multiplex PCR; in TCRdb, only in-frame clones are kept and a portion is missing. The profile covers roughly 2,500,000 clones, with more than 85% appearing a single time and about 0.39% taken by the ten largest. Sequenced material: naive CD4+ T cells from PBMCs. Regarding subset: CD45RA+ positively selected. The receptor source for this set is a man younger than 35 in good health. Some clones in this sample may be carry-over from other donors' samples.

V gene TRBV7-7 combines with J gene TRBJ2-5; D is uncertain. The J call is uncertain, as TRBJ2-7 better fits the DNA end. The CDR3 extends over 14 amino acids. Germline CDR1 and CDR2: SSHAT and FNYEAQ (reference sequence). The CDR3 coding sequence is TGTGCCAGCAGCCCCTCGGGCGGACCCTACGAGCAGTACTTC. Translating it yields CASSPSGGPYEQYF.

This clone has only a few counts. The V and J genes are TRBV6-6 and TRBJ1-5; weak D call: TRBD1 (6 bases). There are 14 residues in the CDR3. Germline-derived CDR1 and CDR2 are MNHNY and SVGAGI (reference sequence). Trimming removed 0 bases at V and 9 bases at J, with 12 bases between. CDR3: CASSYSGQPGPQHF. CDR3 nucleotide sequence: TGTGCCAGCAGTTACTCAGGACAGCCCGGGCCCCAGCATTTT.

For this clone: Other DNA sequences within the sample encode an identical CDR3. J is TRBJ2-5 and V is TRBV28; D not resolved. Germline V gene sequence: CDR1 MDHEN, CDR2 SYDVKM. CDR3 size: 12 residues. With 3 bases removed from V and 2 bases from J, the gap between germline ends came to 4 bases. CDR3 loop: CASSLGQETQYF. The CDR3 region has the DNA TGTGCCAGCAGTTTGGGACAAGAGACCCAGTACTTC.

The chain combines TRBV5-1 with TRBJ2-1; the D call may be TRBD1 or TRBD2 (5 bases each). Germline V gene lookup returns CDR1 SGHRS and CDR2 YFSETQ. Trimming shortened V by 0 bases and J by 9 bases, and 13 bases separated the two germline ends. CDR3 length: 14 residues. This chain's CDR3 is CASSLAQGPGEQFF. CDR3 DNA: TGCGCCAGCAGCTTGGCCCAGGGACCCGGTGAGCAGTTCTTC.

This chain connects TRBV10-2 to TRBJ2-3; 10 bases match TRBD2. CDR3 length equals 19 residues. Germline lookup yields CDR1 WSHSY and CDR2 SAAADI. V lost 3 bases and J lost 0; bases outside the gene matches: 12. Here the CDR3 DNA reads TGCGCCAGCAGTGATGAGAGCGGGAGGGATTCTACTAGCACAGATACGCAGTATTTT. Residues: CASSDESGRDSTSTDTQYF.

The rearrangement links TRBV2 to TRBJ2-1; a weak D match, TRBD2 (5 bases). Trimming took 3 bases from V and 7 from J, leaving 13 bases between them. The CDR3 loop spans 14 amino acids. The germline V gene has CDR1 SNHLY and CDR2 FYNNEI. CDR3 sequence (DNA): TGTGCCAGCAGTGATTACGACTCGGGGAATGAGCAGTTCTTC. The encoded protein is CASSDYDSGNEQFF.

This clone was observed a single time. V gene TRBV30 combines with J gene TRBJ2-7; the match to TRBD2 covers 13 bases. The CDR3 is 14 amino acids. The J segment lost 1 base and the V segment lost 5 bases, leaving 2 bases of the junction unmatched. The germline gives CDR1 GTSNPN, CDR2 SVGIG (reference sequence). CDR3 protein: CAWWTSGRSYEQYF. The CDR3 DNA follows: TGTGCCTGGTGGACTAGCGGGAGATCCTACGAGCAGTACTTC.

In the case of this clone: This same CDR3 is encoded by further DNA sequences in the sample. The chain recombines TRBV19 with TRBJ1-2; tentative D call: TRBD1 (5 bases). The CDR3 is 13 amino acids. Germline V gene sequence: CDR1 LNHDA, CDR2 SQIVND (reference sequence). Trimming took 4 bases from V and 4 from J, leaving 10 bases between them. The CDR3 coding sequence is TGTGCCAGTAGTACGCAGGGTATCTATGGCTACACCTTC. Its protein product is CASSTQGIYGYTF.

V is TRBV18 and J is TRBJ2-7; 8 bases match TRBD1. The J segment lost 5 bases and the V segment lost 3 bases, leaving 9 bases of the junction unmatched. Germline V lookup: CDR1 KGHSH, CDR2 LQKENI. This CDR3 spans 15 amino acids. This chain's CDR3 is CASSPLTGVMNEQYF. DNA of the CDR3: TGTGCCAGCTCACCTCTGACAGGGGTGATGAACGAGCAGTACTTC.

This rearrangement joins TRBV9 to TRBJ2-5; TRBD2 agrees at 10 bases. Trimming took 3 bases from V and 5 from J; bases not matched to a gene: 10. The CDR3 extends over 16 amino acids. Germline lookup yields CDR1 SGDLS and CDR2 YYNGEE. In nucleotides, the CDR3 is TGTGCCAGCAGCGCCCGCGGTCTAGCGGGAGTTGAGACCCAGTACTTC. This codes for CASSARGLAGVETQYF.

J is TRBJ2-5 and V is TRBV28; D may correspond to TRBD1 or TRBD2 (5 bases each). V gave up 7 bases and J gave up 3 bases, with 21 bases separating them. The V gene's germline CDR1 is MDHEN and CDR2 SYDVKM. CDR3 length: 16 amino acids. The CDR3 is CASKGMGRMAEETQYF. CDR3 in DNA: TGTGCCAGCAAGGGGATGGGACGGATGGCAGAAGAGACCCAGTACTTC.

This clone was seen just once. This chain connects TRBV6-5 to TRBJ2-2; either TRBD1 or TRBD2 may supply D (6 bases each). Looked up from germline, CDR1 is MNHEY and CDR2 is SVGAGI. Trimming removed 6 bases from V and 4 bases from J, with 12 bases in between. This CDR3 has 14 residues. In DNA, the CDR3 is TGTGCCAGCAGGGGGGGCTGGCGCACCGGGGAGCTGTTTTTT. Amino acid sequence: CASRGGWRTGELFF.

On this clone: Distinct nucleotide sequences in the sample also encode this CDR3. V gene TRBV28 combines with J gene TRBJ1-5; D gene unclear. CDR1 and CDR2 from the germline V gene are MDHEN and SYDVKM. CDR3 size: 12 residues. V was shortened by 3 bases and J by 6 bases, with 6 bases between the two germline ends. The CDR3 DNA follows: TGTGCCAGCAGTTTCTCAGGTCAGCCCCAGCATTTT. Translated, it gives CASSFSGQPQHF.

The CDR3: CASSSNSETQYF. DNA for the CDR3: TGTGCCAGCAGTTCCAATTCAGAGACCCAGTACTTC. The gene calls are TRBV27 and TRBJ2-5; no clear D. There are 12 residues in the CDR3. The V end lost 4 bases, the J end lost 4 bases, and 7 bases lay between the germline ends. Germline V lookup: CDR1 MNHEY, CDR2 SMNVEV (reference sequence).

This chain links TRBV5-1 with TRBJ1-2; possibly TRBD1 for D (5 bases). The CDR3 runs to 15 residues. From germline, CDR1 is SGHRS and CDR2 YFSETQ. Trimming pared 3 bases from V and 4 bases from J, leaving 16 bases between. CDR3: CASSSTTPGGYGYTF. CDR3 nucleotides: TGCGCCAGCAGCTCAACGACTCCTGGGGGCTATGGCTACACCTTC.

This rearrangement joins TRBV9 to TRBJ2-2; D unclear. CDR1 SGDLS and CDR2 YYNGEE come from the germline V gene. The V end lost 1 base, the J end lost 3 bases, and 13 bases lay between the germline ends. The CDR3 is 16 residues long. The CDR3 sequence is CASSVMVAADTGELFF. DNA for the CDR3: TGTGCCAGCAGCGTAATGGTAGCTGCGGACACCGGGGAGCTGTTTTTT.

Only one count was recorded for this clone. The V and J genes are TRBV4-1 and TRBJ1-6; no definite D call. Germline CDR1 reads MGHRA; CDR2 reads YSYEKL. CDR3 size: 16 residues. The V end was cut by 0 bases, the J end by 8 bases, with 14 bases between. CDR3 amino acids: CASSQEPGVRYSPLHF. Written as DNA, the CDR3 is TGCGCCAGCAGCCAAGAACCCGGAGTACGGTATTCACCCCTCCACTTT.

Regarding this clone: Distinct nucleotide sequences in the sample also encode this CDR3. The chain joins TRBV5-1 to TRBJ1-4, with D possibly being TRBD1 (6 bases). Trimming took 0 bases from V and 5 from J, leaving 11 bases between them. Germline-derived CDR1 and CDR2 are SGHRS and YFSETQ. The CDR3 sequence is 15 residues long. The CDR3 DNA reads TGCGCCAGCAGCTTGGTGGGGGGCGAGAATGAAAAACTGTTTTTT. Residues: CASSLVGGENEKLFF.

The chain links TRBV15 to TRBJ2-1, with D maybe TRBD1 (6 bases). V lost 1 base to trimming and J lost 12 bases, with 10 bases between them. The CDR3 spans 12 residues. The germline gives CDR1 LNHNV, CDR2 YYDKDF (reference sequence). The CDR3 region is CATSRAKTGQFF. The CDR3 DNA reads TGTGCCACCAGCAGAGCTAAGACAGGGCAGTTCTTC. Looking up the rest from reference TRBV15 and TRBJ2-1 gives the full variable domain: DAMVIQNPRYQVTQFGKPVTLSCSQTLNHNVMYWYQQKSSQAPKLLFHYYDKDFNNEADTPDNFQSRRPNTSFCFLDIRSPGLGDTAMYLCATSRAKTGQFFGPGTRLTVL.

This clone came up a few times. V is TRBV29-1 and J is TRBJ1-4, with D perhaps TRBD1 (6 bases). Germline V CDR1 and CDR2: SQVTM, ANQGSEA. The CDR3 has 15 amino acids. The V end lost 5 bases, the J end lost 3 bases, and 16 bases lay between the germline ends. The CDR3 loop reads CSVRSPDRANEKLFF. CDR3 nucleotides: TGCAGCGTTCGATCCCCGGACAGAGCTAATGAAAAACTGTTTTTT.

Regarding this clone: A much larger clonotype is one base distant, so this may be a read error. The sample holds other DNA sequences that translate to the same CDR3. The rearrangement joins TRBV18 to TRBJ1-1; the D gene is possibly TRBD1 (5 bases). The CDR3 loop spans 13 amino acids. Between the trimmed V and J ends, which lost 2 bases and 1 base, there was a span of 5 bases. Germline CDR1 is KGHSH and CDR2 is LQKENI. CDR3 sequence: CASSPGQNTEAFF. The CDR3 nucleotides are TGTGCCAGCTCACCAGGACAGAACACTGAAGCTTTCTTT.